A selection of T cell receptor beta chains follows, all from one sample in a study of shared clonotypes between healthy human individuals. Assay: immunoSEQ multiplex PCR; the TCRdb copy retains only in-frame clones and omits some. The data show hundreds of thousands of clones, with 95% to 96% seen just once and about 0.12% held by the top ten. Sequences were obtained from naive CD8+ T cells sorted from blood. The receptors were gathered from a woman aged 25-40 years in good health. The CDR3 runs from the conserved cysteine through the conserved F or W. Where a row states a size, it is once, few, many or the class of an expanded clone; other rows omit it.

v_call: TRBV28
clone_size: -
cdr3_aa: CASSFGPSSYNEQFF

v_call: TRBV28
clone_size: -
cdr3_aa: CASSPPTGSYEQYF

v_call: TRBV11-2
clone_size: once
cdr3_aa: CASSSDLGGGAYEQYF

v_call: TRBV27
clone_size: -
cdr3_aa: CASSSETSSYNSPLHF

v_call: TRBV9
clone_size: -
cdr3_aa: CASSPSDGDTQYF

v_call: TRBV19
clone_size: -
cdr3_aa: CASSNNEQFF

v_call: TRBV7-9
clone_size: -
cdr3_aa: CASSAAVGEPSGANVLTF

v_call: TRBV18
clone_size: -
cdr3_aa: CASSPLGLAYATDYNEQFF

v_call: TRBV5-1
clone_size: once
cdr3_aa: CASSLEGTSGRNTGELFF

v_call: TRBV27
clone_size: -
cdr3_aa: CASSSNDRDVSYNEQFF

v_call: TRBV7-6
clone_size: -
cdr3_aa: CASSSLGQTYEQYF

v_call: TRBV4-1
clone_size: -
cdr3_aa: CASSQVTSGSGEQFF